The clone carrying this T cell receptor beta chain was detected many times. As yet, its antigen is unknown. The sequenced fragment ends 3 residues before the CDR3 boundary, so the rest is inferred from the germline J gene. The sample is drawn from a study of T cell clonality in common variable immunodeficiency. General study results and limits: Authors noted CVID clonality's cause needs subpopulation repertoire sequencing.

The method was immunoSEQ multiplex PCR; TCRdb's version includes in-frame clones alone and lacks a portion of them. The sample was found to contain fewer than 50,000 clones, and every one recurs. Germline CDR1 reads SGHTA; CDR2 reads FQGNSA. The CDR3 spans 13 residues. J was trimmed by 7 bases and V by 4 bases; bases with no gene match: 0. V is TRBV7-2 and J is TRBJ1-4, with 10 bases that match TRBD1. The sequencing sample was made of peripheral blood mononuclear cells. The source of this sequence is a person aged 18 to 75 in good health. CDR3 sequence: CASSWDRGEKLFF. CDR3 DNA, as far as it was read: TGTGCCAGCAGCTGGGACAGGGGTGAAAAA. Variable domain in full (rest from reference TRBV7-2 and TRBJ1-4): GAGVSQSPSNKVTEKGKDVELRCDPISGHTALYWYRQSLGQGLEFLIYFQGNSAPDKSGLPSDRFSAERTGGSVSTLTIQRTQQEDSAVYLCASSWDRGEKLFFGSGTQLSVL.